The 23 T cell receptor beta chains below come from one sample, sequenced in a study of T cells after yellow fever vaccination. TCRdb re-derived calls from the 5' RACE reads in MiXCR, one entry per CDR3 protein. The sample holds approximately 74,000 distinct CDR3 sequences; around 6.5% are singletons and the top ten take under 45%. The specimen was CD8+ T cells sorted from PBMCs, collected 4 to 6 days after the first yellow fever vaccination. Source of these receptors: a man between 18 and 35 years old who received the YFV17D yellow fever vaccine.

This clonotype was detected many times. V usage is TRBV15 and J usage is TRBJ2-5, with a possible D match to TRBD1 (6 bases). Trimming took 4 bases from V and 3 from J, leaving 15 bases between them. Germline V lookup: CDR1 LNHNV, CDR2 YYDKDF (reference sequence). The CDR3 is made up of 15 amino acids. CDR3 nucleotide sequence: TGTGCCACCAGCAATGAGGGGGAAAACAAAGAGACCCAGTACTTC. This encodes CATSNEGENKETQYF.

This clonotype was recorded at least ten times. The rearrangement links TRBV4-2 to TRBJ2-3, with D perhaps matching TRBD1 (6 bases). The CDR3 covers 15 residues. V shed 1 base and J shed 3 bases, with 11 bases lying between them. Germline V gene lookup returns CDR1 LGHNA and CDR2 YNFKEQ. The CDR3 region is CASSQGAQGTDTQYF. CDR3 nucleotides: TGTGCCAGCAGCCAAGGGGCCCAGGGGACAGATACGCAGTATTTT.

In its sample, this clonotype was seen many times. The DNA for the CDR3 is TGTGCCACCAGCAGAGAGGGACTAGCGGGGGTTAATGAGCAGTTCTTC. This encodes CATSREGLAGVNEQFF. The gene calls are TRBV15 and TRBJ2-1, with 14 bases identical to TRBD2. The germline V gene has CDR1 LNHNV and CDR2 YYDKDF (reference sequence). There are 16 residues in the CDR3. V dropped 0 bases and J dropped 7; count of bases not matched to a gene: 2.

This clonotype was observed a few times. The chain employs TRBV6-5 and TRBJ1-2, with D unclear. The CDR3 has 14 residues. Per germline, CDR1 MNHEY and CDR2 SVGAGI. V was cut by 1 base and J by 4 bases, with 10 bases left in between. The CDR3 loop reads CASSYFGSTYGYTF. The CDR3 DNA follows: TGTGCCAGCAGTTACTTTGGTTCCACCTATGGCTACACCTTC.

In its sample, this clonotype was seen many times. This chain connects TRBV15 to TRBJ2-3, with D possibly called TRBD1 or TRBD2 (5 bases each). The germline V and J ends were trimmed by 11 bases and 1 base, with 16 bases remaining between them. The V gene's germline CDR1 is LNHNV and CDR2 YYDKDF (reference sequence). There are 14 residues in the CDR3. The CDR3 bases are TGTGCCGGCGCGACGGGGCTGGGCACAGATACGCAGTATTTT. Translating it yields CAGATGLGTDTQYF. Variable domain in full (rest from reference TRBV15 and TRBJ2-3): DAMVIQNPRYQVTQFGKPVTLSCSQTLNHNVMYWYQQKSSQAPKLLFHYYDKDFNNEADTPDNFQSRRPNTSFCFLDIRSPGLGDTAMYLCAGATGLGTDTQYFGPGTRLTVL.

V and J are TRBV7-3 and TRBJ2-2; tentatively, D is TRBD1 (7 bases). Germline V gene lookup returns CDR1 SGHTA and CDR2 FQGTGA. The CDR3 is 15 residues long. V lost 8 bases and J 2 bases, leaving 15 bases between the germline ends. The CDR3 loop reads CASGGRQGNTGELFF. The CDR3 coding sequence is TGTGCCAGCGGGGGGAGACAGGGTAACACCGGGGAGCTGTTTTTT.

This clonotype came up many times. The CDR3 loop reads CTGEEYTDTQYF. The CDR3, as DNA: TGCACCGGAGAGGAGTACACAGATACGCAGTATTTT. This chain connects TRBV20-1 to TRBJ2-3; D call uncertain. The V gene's germline CDR1 is DFQATT and CDR2 SNEGSKA (reference sequence). This CDR3 comprises 12 residues.

On this clonotype: At one boundary the junction diverges from the germline segment, which might be a read error. V gene TRBV4-1 combines with J gene TRBJ2-6; the D call may be TRBD1 or TRBD2 (5 bases each). The CDR3 runs 17 residues. Germline V CDR1 and CDR2: MGHRA, YSYEKL. The chain's CDR3 is CASSQVPGTAGANVLNF. CDR3 nucleotides: TGCGCCAGCAGCCAAGTTCCTGGGACCGCTGGGGCCAACGTCCTGAATTTC.

Of note for this clonotype: Just one base apart from a much larger clone, this may be a read error. The rearrangement links TRBV20-1 to TRBJ2-5, with 8 bases identical to TRBD2. The CDR3 contains 13 residues. Germline V gene lookup returns CDR1 DFQATT and CDR2 SNEGSKA (reference sequence). Here the CDR3 reads CSAMGLEGETQYF. The CDR3 nucleotides read TGCAGCGCCATGGGACTAGAGGGGGAGACCCAGTACTTC.

This chain joins TRBV7-9 and TRBJ1-1, with TRBD1 matching over 8 bases. V gave up 5 bases and J gave up 1 base; unmatched junction bases: 3. CDR1 and CDR2 from the germline V gene are SEHNR and FQNEAQ (reference sequence). The CDR3 runs to 14 residues. Here the CDR3 DNA reads TGTGCCAGCAGCGTGACAGGGGCGAACACTGAAGCTTTCTTT. The encoded protein is CASSVTGANTEAFF.

This clonotype was counted ten times or more. This chain joins TRBV29-1 and TRBJ2-7, with 11 bases fitting TRBD2. Germline V gene sequence: CDR1 SQVTM, CDR2 ANQGSEA. Trimming removed 7 bases from V and 2 bases from J; junction bases left unmatched: 19. The CDR3 is 18 amino acids. The DNA for the CDR3 is TGCAGCGAGCCCCCACTAGCGGGGGCCTTTCCTGCTACCTACGAGCAGTACTTC. It codes for CSEPPLAGAFPATYEQYF.

The V and J genes are TRBV12-3 or TRBV12-4 and TRBJ2-1; D ambiguous. The CDR3 runs to 13 residues. Trimming stripped 5 bases from V and 1 base from J, with 6 bases between. In DNA form, the CDR3 reads TGTGCCAGCAGTCGAGTGTCCTACAATGAGCAGTTCTTC. Encoded protein: CASSRVSYNEQFF.

The table lists this clonotype with many counts. This rearrangement joins TRBV25-1 to TRBJ1-1, with D hard to call. Germline CDR1 MGHDK, CDR2 SYGVNS. Trimming removed 2 bases at V and 10 bases at J, with 11 bases between. This CDR3 contains 12 residues. For the CDR3, the DNA is TGTGCCAGCAGTGAAGTGGGTACGGTAGCTTTCTTT. Encoded protein: CASSEVGTVAFF. The entire variable domain, with the rest obtained from reference TRBV25-1 and TRBJ1-1, is as follows: EADIYQTPRYLVIGTGKKITLECSQTMGHDKMYWYQQDPGMELHLIHYSYGVNSTEKGDLSSESTVSRIRTEHFPLTLESARPSHTSQYLCASSEVGTVAFFGQGTRLTVV.

This clonotype was counted at least ten times. The gene calls are TRBV4-1 and TRBJ2-1; D is undetermined. V was cut by 0 bases and J by 4 bases, with 7 bases left in between. The CDR3 length is 14 residues. The germline CDR1 and CDR2 sequences are MGHRA and YSYEKL. The CDR3 protein is CASSQEADYNEQFF. The CDR3 DNA reads TGCGCCAGCAGCCAAGAGGCGGATTACAATGAGCAGTTCTTC.

J is TRBJ2-7 and V is TRBV5-1; D is unresolved. The V gene lost 0 bases and the J gene lost 3 bases, with 7 bases spanning the gap. The CDR3 runs to 13 residues. The germline gives CDR1 SGHRS, CDR2 YFSETQ. CDR3 residues: CASSLAWGYEQYV. DNA of the CDR3: TGCGCCAGCAGCTTGGCCTGGGGCTACGAGCAGTACGTC.

This rearrangement joins TRBV19 to TRBJ1-1, with 10 bases fitting TRBD1. This CDR3 is built from 16 residues. From germline, CDR1 is LNHDA and CDR2 SQIVND (reference sequence). The ends lost 7 bases at V and 5 bases at J; junction bases unmatched: 13. This CDR3 is CASTLPRTGGDTEAFF. The DNA for the CDR3 is TGTGCCAGTACCCTTCCGAGGACAGGGGGTGATACTGAAGCTTTCTTT.

This clonotype was counted ten times or more. The chain couples TRBV10-1 to TRBJ2-7, with D possibly matching TRBD1 (6 bases). Trimming shortened V by 3 bases and J by 2 bases, and 14 bases separated the two germline ends. Germline values: CDR1 WNHNN, CDR2 SYGVQD (reference sequence). The CDR3 has 15 amino acids. CDR3: CASSEGQNLPYEQYV. For the CDR3, the DNA is TGCGCCAGCAGTGAAGGACAGAACTTACCCTACGAGCAGTACGTC.

This clonotype has a count of ten or more. The chain combines TRBV4-1 with TRBJ2-2; no clear D. The V gene's germline CDR1 is MGHRA and CDR2 YSYEKL. V lost 0 bases, J lost 3 bases, and 5 bases lay in between. The CDR3 consists of 14 residues. The CDR3 protein is CASSQDEYTGELFF. The CDR3, as DNA: TGCGCCAGCAGCCAAGATGAGTACACCGGGGAGCTGTTTTTT.

J is TRBJ2-2 and V is TRBV6-2 or TRBV6-3; TRBD1 agrees at 10 bases. The V gene end was trimmed by 7 bases and the J gene end by 4 bases; junction bases not matched to a gene: 12. Germline V gene data show CDR1 as MNHEY and CDR2 as SVGEGT. This CDR3 has 17 amino acids. As DNA, the CDR3 is TGTGCCAGCATGAGACGAAGGGACAGGGGTTCCACCGGGGAGCTGTTTTTT. Translating it yields CASMRRRDRGSTGELFF.

The table lists this clonotype with many counts. J is TRBJ2-3 and V is TRBV6-1; 13 bases fit TRBD2. The germline gives CDR1 MNHNS, CDR2 SASEGT. J gave up 6 bases and V 9 bases, and 3 bases lay outside the gene matches. This CDR3 comprises 13 residues. The CDR3 coding sequence is TGTGCCAGTGGGACTAGCGGGGCGGATACGCAGTATTTT. Residues: CASGTSGADTQYF.

The chain carries TRBV5-1 and TRBJ2-5; 7 bases are a match to TRBD1. The germline gives CDR1 SGHRS, CDR2 YFSETQ. CDR3 size: 15 residues. Trimming cost V 2 bases and J 2 bases; bases outside gene matches: 6. The CDR3 sequence is CASSFRDSSQETQYF. The CDR3 DNA reads TGCGCCAGCAGCTTCCGGGACAGTAGTCAAGAGACCCAGTACTTC.

This clonotype has a handful of counts. The CDR3 loop is CASSFIVWVAGESNQETQYF. The CDR3 DNA follows: TGTGCCAGCAGCTTCATCGTATGGGTAGCGGGGGAGTCAAACCAAGAGACCCAGTACTTC. This chain connects TRBV11-1 to TRBJ2-5; 9 bases map to TRBD2. This CDR3 comprises 20 residues. The V and J ends lost 3 bases and 0 bases, in that order; junction bases with no gene match: 17. The V gene's germline CDR1 is SGHAT and CDR2 FQDESV (reference sequence).

The rearrangement uses TRBV11-1 and TRBJ2-5, with 7 bases matching TRBD2. The CDR3 contains 16 residues. Germline V CDR1 and CDR2: SGHAT, FQDESV (reference sequence). V shed 5 bases, J shed 3 bases, and the junction held 12 bases outside the gene matches. In nucleotides, the CDR3 is TGTGCCAGCAGCCCCGAAGCCGGGGGGTGGAAAGAGACCCAGTACTTC. Residues: CASSPEAGGWKETQYF.